This TCR beta chain derives from a study of neoadjuvant nivolumab and ipilimumab in lung cancer. Study overall: Patients got nivolumab 3 mg/kg on days 1, 15 and 29; combination added ipilimumab 1 mg/kg day 1. The study's findings and limits: A small number of samples were TCR sequenced.

In germline, CDR1 is LGHNA, CDR2 YSLEER. Losses at the gene ends were 0 bases for V and 5 bases for J; bases not matched to a gene: 9. The CDR3 totals 16 residues. Details on this clone: Antigen specificity is unknown.

The method was immunoSEQ multiplex PCR; TCRdb's version includes in-frame clones alone and lacks a portion of them. Among 7,000 to 8,500 clones listed, more than 80% were seen once. The source is an adult with non-small cell lung cancer. V usage is TRBV4-3 and J usage is TRBJ1-1, with TRBD1 matching over 7 bases. The specimen was tumor tissue, collected after neoadjuvant nivolumab, alone or with ipilimumab, at or shortly before surgery. For the CDR3, the DNA is TGCGCCAGCAGCCAAGAGTCGGTACAGGGGTCTACTGAAGCTTTCTTT. Protein product: CASSQESVQGSTEAFF.